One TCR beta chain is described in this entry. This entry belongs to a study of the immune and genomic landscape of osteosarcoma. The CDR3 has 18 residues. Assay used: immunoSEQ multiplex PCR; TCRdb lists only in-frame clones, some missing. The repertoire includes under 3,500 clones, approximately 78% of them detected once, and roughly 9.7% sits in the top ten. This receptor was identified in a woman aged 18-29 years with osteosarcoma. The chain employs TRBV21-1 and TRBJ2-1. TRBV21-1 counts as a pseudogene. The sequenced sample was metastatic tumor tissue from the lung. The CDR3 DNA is TGTGCCAGCAGCAAAGAGGCCTTCGGGCCGAGCTCCTACAATGAGCAGTTCTTC. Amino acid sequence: CASSKEAFGPSSYNEQFF.